A selection of T cell receptor beta chains follows, all from one sample in a study of T cells in Graves' hyperthyroidism and ophthalmopathy. One entry per CDR3 protein, called by TCRdb with MiXCR from the multiplex PCR reads. The sample consists of a few hundred thousand distinct CDR3 sequences, roughly 13% of them appearing once. Sequencing used blood. These TCRs come from a man aged 30-40 years with Graves' hyperthyroidism that later progressed to Graves' ophthalmopathy. Both conserved end residues are part of each CDR3. D genes are given only for firm matches. The size of a clone is reported for some rows only, either as once, few or many, or as a class for expanded clones.

j_gene: TRBJ1-5; abundance: many; d_gene: TRBD1; v_gene: TRBV20-1; CDR3aa: CSAKGQGAKLSNQPQHF; CDR3nt: TGCAGTGCAAAGGGACAGGGGGCTAAGTTAAGCAATCAGCCCCAGCATTTT
j_gene: TRBJ1-2; abundance: few; d_gene: TRBD1; v_gene: TRBV5-8; CDR3aa: CASSPYRGSTNYGYTF; CDR3nt: TGTGCCAGCAGCCCCTACAGGGGCTCGACTAACTATGGCTACACCTTC
j_gene: TRBJ1-1; abundance: many; d_gene: NA; v_gene: TRBV5-1; CDR3aa: CASSAGTRNTEAFF; CDR3nt: TGCGCCAGCAGCGCCGGGACAAGGAACACTGAAGCTTTCTTT
j_gene: TRBJ2-2; abundance: many; d_gene: NA; v_gene: TRBV2; CDR3aa: CASSVGPGYTGELFF; CDR3nt: TGTGCCAGCAGTGTGGGCCCCGGGTACACCGGGGAGCTGTTTTTT
j_gene: TRBJ1-1; abundance: NA; d_gene: NA; v_gene: TRBV20-1; CDR3aa: CSARDLGAAEAFF; CDR3nt: TGCAGTGCTAGAGACTTGGGGGCGGCTGAAGCTTTCTTT
j_gene: TRBJ2-3; abundance: many; d_gene: NA; v_gene: TRBV7-8; CDR3aa: CASSPHRVLSRDTQYF; CDR3nt: TGTGCCAGCAGCCCACACAGGGTCCTTTCACGAGATACGCAGTATTTT
j_gene: TRBJ2-5; abundance: many; d_gene: TRBD2; v_gene: TRBV9; CDR3aa: CASSVVSGGETQYF; CDR3nt: TGTGCCAGCAGCGTAGTTAGCGGGGGAGAGACCCAGTACTTC
j_gene: TRBJ2-2; abundance: few; d_gene: NA; v_gene: TRBV27; CDR3aa: CASSFRQLTGELFF; CDR3nt: TGTGCCAGCAGTTTTCGTCAGCTTACCGGGGAGCTGTTTTTT
j_gene: TRBJ2-1; abundance: NA; d_gene: NA; v_gene: TRBV7-2; CDR3aa: CASSSPLRGEQFF; CDR3nt: TGTGCCAGCAGCTCCCCTTTGCGGGGCGAGCAGTTCTTC
j_gene: TRBJ2-2; abundance: few; d_gene: TRBD2; v_gene: TRBV30; CDR3aa: CAGIAGGRRGGELFF; CDR3nt: TGTGCCGGGATCGCGGGGGGCCGTAGAGGTGGGGAGCTGTTTTTT
j_gene: TRBJ2-3; abundance: many; d_gene: TRBD2; v_gene: TRBV12-3/TRBV12-4; CDR3aa: CASSLEAGGNTDTQYF; CDR3nt: TGTGCCAGCAGTCTAGAGGCGGGGGGAAACACAGATACGCAGTATTTT
j_gene: TRBJ2-1; abundance: NA; d_gene: NA; v_gene: TRBV15; CDR3aa: CATSRGRAYLYNEQFF; CDR3nt: TGTGCCACCAGCAGAGGAAGGGCATATCTCTACAATGAGCAGTTCTTC
j_gene: TRBJ2-7; abundance: NA; d_gene: NA; v_gene: TRBV7-9; CDR3aa: CAASPVRGPNYEQYF; CDR3nt: TGTGCCGCCAGCCCGGTAAGGGGCCCCAACTACGAGCAGTACTTC
j_gene: TRBJ2-5; abundance: many; d_gene: NA; v_gene: TRBV2; CDR3aa: CASCILGAQETQYF; CDR3nt: TGTGCCAGCTGCATTTTGGGGGCACAAGAGACCCAGTACTTC
j_gene: TRBJ2-7; abundance: NA; d_gene: TRBD1; v_gene: TRBV27; CDR3aa: CASQAGTGVHEQYF; CDR3nt: TGTGCCAGCCAAGCCGGGACAGGGGTCCACGAGCAGTACTTC
j_gene: TRBJ2-7; abundance: many; d_gene: TRBD2; v_gene: TRBV28; CDR3aa: CASREAGGSYEQYF; CDR3nt: TGTGCCAGCAGAGAAGCGGGGGGTTCCTACGAGCAGTACTTC
j_gene: TRBJ2-1; abundance: NA; d_gene: TRBD1; v_gene: TRBV15; CDR3aa: CATSSGTGGIDEQFF; CDR3nt: TGTGCCACCAGCTCCGGGACAGGGGGGATCGATGAGCAGTTCTTC
j_gene: TRBJ1-2; abundance: NA; d_gene: NA; v_gene: TRBV30; CDR3aa: CACGRGLREGYTF; CDR3nt: TGTGCCTGTGGGCGGGGCCTCCGGGAGGGCTACACCTTC
j_gene: TRBJ1-5; abundance: NA; d_gene: TRBD1; v_gene: TRBV12-3/TRBV12-4; CDR3aa: CASSSGQGGSNQPQHF; CDR3nt: TGTGCCAGCAGTTCCGGACAGGGGGGAAGCAATCAGCCCCAGCATTTT
j_gene: TRBJ2-1; abundance: NA; d_gene: TRBD2; v_gene: TRBV9; CDR3aa: CASSVELAGYNEQFF; CDR3nt: TGTGCCAGCAGCGTAGAGTTAGCGGGGTACAATGAGCAGTTCTTC
j_gene: TRBJ1-1; abundance: many; d_gene: NA; v_gene: TRBV6-1; CDR3aa: CASRWGQTNTEAFF; CDR3nt: TGTGCCAGCAGATGGGGCCAGACGAACACTGAAGCTTTCTTT
j_gene: TRBJ2-1; abundance: NA; d_gene: TRBD2; v_gene: TRBV7-7; CDR3aa: CASSSTTSGKQFF; CDR3nt: TGTGCTAGCAGCTCGACAACTAGCGGGAAGCAGTTCTTC
j_gene: TRBJ1-1; abundance: many; d_gene: TRBD1; v_gene: TRBV15; CDR3aa: CATRYPGTGGLNTEAFF; CDR3nt: TGTGCCACCAGATACCCCGGGACAGGGGGCTTGAACACTGAAGCTTTCTTT
j_gene: TRBJ1-4; abundance: few; d_gene: TRBD1; v_gene: TRBV5-1; CDR3aa: CASSLAVGQTTNEKLFF; CDR3nt: TGCGCCAGCAGCTTGGCCGTGGGACAGACAACTAATGAAAAACTGTTTTTT
j_gene: TRBJ1-2; abundance: many; d_gene: NA; v_gene: TRBV30; CDR3aa: CAWSVHNGYTF; CDR3nt: TGTGCCTGGAGTGTACATAATGGCTACACCTTC
j_gene: TRBJ1-1; abundance: many; d_gene: NA; v_gene: TRBV19; CDR3aa: CATGRRENTEAFF; CDR3nt: TGTGCCACCGGCCGACGAGAGAACACTGAAGCTTTCTTT
j_gene: TRBJ1-1; abundance: many; d_gene: NA; v_gene: TRBV9; CDR3aa: CASSVAAGLNTEAFF; CDR3nt: TGTGCCAGCAGCGTAGCGGCAGGATTGAACACTGAAGCTTTCTTT
j_gene: TRBJ2-7; abundance: many; d_gene: NA; v_gene: TRBV11-2; CDR3aa: CASSLGTHFGEQYF; CDR3nt: TGTGCCAGCAGCTTAGGGACACACTTTGGGGAGCAGTACTTC
j_gene: TRBJ2-1; abundance: many; d_gene: TRBD2; v_gene: TRBV24-1; CDR3aa: CATSDPGGEQFF; CDR3nt: TGTGCCACCAGTGACCCGGGGGGTGAGCAGTTCTTC
j_gene: TRBJ1-5; abundance: NA; d_gene: NA; v_gene: TRBV6-1; CDR3aa: CASSEAMPAGNQPQHF; CDR3nt: TGTGCCAGCAGTGAAGCGATGCCCGCGGGCAATCAGCCCCAGCATTTT
j_gene: TRBJ2-7; abundance: many; d_gene: NA; v_gene: TRBV24-1; CDR3aa: CATSDPSDGRDEQYF; CDR3nt: TGTGCCACCAGTGATCCCTCGGACGGGCGGGACGAGCAGTACTTC
j_gene: TRBJ2-2; abundance: few; d_gene: NA; v_gene: TRBV12-3/TRBV12-4; CDR3aa: CASRNGGNTGELFF; CDR3nt: TGTGCCAGCAGGAACGGGGGAAACACCGGGGAGCTGTTTTTT
j_gene: TRBJ1-2; abundance: NA; d_gene: NA; v_gene: TRBV18; CDR3aa: CASSPSSQGGGYTF; CDR3nt: TGTGCCAGCTCACCGTCATCACAGGGAGGAGGCTACACCTTC
j_gene: TRBJ2-1; abundance: NA; d_gene: NA; v_gene: TRBV20-1; CDR3aa: CSAREDEQFF; CDR3nt: TGCAGTGCTAGGGAGGATGAGCAGTTCTTC